A selection of T cell receptor beta chains follows, all from one sample in a study of beta chain features in type 1 diabetes. Assay: immunoSEQ multiplex PCR; the TCRdb copy retains only in-frame clones and omits some. The sample consists of approximately 240,000 clones, 16% of them appearing once. Input material: naive CD4+ T cells from blood. All receptors come from a man younger than 40 with type 1 diabetes. Each CDR3 is given with its conserved first and last residue. A D gene is named only where the DNA matches it firmly. Rows may omit the clone size; those that give it use once, few, many or a size class.

>.|TRBJ2-1|few|TRBV20-1
TGCAGTGCTTTCTTTGGTGAGCAGTTCTTC
CSAFFGEQFF
>.|TRBJ2-1|.|TRBV9
TGTGCCAGCAGCGTAGGGGAGACCCTACCCCACAATGAGCAGTTCTTC
CASSVGETLPHNEQFF
>.|TRBJ2-1|.|TRBV7-2
TGTGCCAGCAGCCCACGGAGATGGCAGTACAATGAGCAGTTCTTC
CASSPRRWQYNEQFF
>TRBD1|TRBJ2-1|.|TRBV14
TGTGCCAGCAGCCAGTGGACAGGCCCGTACAATGAGCAGTTCTTC
CASSQWTGPYNEQFF
>TRBD1|TRBJ1-2|few|TRBV29-1
TGCAGCGTCGGGCGGACAGGGACTGTCTATGGCTACACCTTC
CSVGRTGTVYGYTF
>TRBD2|TRBJ2-7|.|TRBV7-2
TGTGCCAGCAGCTTTTCCCCGACTAGCGGATCCTACGAGCAGTACTTC
CASSFSPTSGSYEQYF
>TRBD1|TRBJ1-2|.|TRBV10-3
TGTGCCATCACCCCGGGACAGGGGGTCGATGGCTACACCTTC
CAITPGQGVDGYTF
>.|TRBJ2-2|few|TRBV29-1
TGCAGCGTTGAGGGGATTGGCACCGGGGAGCTGTTTTTT
CSVEGIGTGELFF
>.|TRBJ1-1|few|TRBV4-3
TGCGCCAGCAGCCCCCGAAATGTGGGGACTGAAGCTTTCTTT
CASSPRNVGTEAFF
>.|TRBJ1-4|few|TRBV30
TGTGCCTGGAGTCCCCTGGCCGTGGCATCTGAAAAACTGTTTTTT
CAWSPLAVASEKLFF
>TRBD2|TRBJ2-5|few|TRBV11-2
TGTGCCAGCAGCAATTCGGACCTGCCGGGAGGGGAGACCCAGTACTTC
CASSNSDLPGGETQYF
>.|TRBJ2-5|few|TRBV4-3
TGCGCCAGCAGCCCCCGGGAGCAAGAGACCCAGTACTTC
CASSPREQETQYF
>.|TRBJ1-5|few|TRBV30
TGTGCCTGGAGTTATGGGGATTATAGCAATCAGCCCCAGCATTTT
CAWSYGDYSNQPQHF
>.|TRBJ2-7|.|TRBV6-5
TGTGCCAGCAGCCCAAAACGAAGGGGCTCCTACGAGCAGTACTTC
CASSPKRRGSYEQYF
>TRBD2|TRBJ2-1|few|TRBV29-1
TGCAGCGCCAAACTAGCGGGAAGTTACAATGAGCAGTTCTTC
CSAKLAGSYNEQFF
>TRBD1|TRBJ2-7|few|TRBV7-6
TGTGCCAGCAGCTTAGCTGGGACAGGGTCCCACCTTGAGCAGTACTTC
CASSLAGTGSHLEQYF
>TRBD2|TRBJ2-1|few|TRBV18
TGTGCCAGCTCACCCGAAGAGCGGGACGATGAGCAGTTCTTC
CASSPEERDDEQFF
>TRBD1|TRBJ2-6|few|TRBV7-8
TGTGCCAGCAGCTTAGCGCTGAGGGACAGCCACCGCTCTGGGGCCAACGTCCTGACTTTC
CASSLALRDSHRSGANVLTF
>.|TRBJ2-1|few|TRBV4-3
TGCGCCAGCAGCCGTAGCGGCTACTACAATGAGCAGTTCTTC
CASSRSGYYNEQFF
>.|TRBJ2-1|few|TRBV14
TGTGCCAGCAGCCAAGGGGGCCATGAGCAGTTCTTC
CASSQGGHEQFF
>TRBD1|TRBJ1-4|few|TRBV4-1
TGCGCCAGCAGCCCCGGACAGGGTGAGCCGACAGGTCTCGAAAAACTGTTTTTT
CASSPGQGEPTGLEKLFF
>.|TRBJ2-1|.|TRBV2
TGTGCCAGCAGTCTAGCCTCCTACAATGAGCAGTTCTTC
CASSLASYNEQFF
>.|TRBJ2-3|few|TRBV4-1
TGCGCCAGCAGTCGTACTAGAGGCACAGATACGCAGTATTTT
CASSRTRGTDTQYF
>TRBD2|TRBJ2-7|few|TRBV29-1
TGCAGCGTTGTGGGGACTAGATCCTACGAGCAGTACTTC
CSVVGTRSYEQYF
>TRBD1|TRBJ1-2|few|TRBV25-1
TGTGCCAGCAAGACCCGGGACAGGGGCGGCTACACCTTC
CASKTRDRGGYTF
>TRBD2|TRBJ2-7|.|TRBV10-3
TGTGCCACCGAGACTAGCGGCTACGAGCAGTACTTC
CATETSGYEQYF